This T cell receptor beta chain stems from a study of blood T cells in healthy people across ages. Findings of the study overall: TCR beta diversity per million T cells fell roughly linearly with age.

With each sample, at least 5 micrograms of total RNA were extracted. In germline, CDR1 is DFQATT, CDR2 SNEGSKA (reference sequence). The CDR3 runs 16 residues. About this clonotype: Its specificity is unknown.

A sample-barcoded 5' primer and a J-beta primer mix were used in a second PCR of roughly 6 to 11 cycles. Every sample gave at least 2.5 million paired-end reads containing CDR3. MiXCR was run by TCRdb on the 5' RACE reads, yielding one entry per CDR3 protein. Counted here are about 700,000 distinct CDR3 sequences, approximately 29% occurring once; the ten biggest clones make up 15%. Specimen: blood. This chain links TRBV20-1 with TRBJ2-1; 9 bases align to TRBD2. The J call may be incorrect, as the DNA end agrees better with TRBJ2-7. This TCR was recovered from a woman of 80 years or more in good health. This chain's CDR3 is CSTDVAGDLEGNEQYF. The CDR3 bases are TGCAGTACTGACGTAGCGGGGGACCTCGAGGGGAATGAGCAGTACTTC.